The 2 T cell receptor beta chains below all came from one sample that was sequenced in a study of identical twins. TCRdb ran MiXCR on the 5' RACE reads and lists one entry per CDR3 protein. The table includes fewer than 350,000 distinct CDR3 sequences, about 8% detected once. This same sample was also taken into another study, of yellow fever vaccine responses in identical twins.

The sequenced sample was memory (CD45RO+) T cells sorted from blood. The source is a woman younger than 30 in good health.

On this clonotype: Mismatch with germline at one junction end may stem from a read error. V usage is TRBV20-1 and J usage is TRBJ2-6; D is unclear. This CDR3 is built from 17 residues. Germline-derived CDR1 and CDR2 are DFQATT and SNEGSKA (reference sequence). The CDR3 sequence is CCARDLQAYSGANVLTF. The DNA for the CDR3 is TGCTGTGCTAGAGATCTGCAGGCTTACTCTGGGGCCAACGTCCTGACTTTC.

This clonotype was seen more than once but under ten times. The DNA of the CDR3 is TGTGCCAGCAGTTCCCCGTACAAGTTTGGAAATAGCAATCAGCCCCAGCATTTT. Its protein is CASSSPYKFGNSNQPQHF. This chain joins TRBV27 and TRBJ1-5; D gene ambiguous. With 4 bases removed from V and 0 bases from J, the gap between germline ends came to 19 bases. Germline values: CDR1 MNHEY, CDR2 SMNVEV (reference sequence). The length of the CDR3 is 18 residues.